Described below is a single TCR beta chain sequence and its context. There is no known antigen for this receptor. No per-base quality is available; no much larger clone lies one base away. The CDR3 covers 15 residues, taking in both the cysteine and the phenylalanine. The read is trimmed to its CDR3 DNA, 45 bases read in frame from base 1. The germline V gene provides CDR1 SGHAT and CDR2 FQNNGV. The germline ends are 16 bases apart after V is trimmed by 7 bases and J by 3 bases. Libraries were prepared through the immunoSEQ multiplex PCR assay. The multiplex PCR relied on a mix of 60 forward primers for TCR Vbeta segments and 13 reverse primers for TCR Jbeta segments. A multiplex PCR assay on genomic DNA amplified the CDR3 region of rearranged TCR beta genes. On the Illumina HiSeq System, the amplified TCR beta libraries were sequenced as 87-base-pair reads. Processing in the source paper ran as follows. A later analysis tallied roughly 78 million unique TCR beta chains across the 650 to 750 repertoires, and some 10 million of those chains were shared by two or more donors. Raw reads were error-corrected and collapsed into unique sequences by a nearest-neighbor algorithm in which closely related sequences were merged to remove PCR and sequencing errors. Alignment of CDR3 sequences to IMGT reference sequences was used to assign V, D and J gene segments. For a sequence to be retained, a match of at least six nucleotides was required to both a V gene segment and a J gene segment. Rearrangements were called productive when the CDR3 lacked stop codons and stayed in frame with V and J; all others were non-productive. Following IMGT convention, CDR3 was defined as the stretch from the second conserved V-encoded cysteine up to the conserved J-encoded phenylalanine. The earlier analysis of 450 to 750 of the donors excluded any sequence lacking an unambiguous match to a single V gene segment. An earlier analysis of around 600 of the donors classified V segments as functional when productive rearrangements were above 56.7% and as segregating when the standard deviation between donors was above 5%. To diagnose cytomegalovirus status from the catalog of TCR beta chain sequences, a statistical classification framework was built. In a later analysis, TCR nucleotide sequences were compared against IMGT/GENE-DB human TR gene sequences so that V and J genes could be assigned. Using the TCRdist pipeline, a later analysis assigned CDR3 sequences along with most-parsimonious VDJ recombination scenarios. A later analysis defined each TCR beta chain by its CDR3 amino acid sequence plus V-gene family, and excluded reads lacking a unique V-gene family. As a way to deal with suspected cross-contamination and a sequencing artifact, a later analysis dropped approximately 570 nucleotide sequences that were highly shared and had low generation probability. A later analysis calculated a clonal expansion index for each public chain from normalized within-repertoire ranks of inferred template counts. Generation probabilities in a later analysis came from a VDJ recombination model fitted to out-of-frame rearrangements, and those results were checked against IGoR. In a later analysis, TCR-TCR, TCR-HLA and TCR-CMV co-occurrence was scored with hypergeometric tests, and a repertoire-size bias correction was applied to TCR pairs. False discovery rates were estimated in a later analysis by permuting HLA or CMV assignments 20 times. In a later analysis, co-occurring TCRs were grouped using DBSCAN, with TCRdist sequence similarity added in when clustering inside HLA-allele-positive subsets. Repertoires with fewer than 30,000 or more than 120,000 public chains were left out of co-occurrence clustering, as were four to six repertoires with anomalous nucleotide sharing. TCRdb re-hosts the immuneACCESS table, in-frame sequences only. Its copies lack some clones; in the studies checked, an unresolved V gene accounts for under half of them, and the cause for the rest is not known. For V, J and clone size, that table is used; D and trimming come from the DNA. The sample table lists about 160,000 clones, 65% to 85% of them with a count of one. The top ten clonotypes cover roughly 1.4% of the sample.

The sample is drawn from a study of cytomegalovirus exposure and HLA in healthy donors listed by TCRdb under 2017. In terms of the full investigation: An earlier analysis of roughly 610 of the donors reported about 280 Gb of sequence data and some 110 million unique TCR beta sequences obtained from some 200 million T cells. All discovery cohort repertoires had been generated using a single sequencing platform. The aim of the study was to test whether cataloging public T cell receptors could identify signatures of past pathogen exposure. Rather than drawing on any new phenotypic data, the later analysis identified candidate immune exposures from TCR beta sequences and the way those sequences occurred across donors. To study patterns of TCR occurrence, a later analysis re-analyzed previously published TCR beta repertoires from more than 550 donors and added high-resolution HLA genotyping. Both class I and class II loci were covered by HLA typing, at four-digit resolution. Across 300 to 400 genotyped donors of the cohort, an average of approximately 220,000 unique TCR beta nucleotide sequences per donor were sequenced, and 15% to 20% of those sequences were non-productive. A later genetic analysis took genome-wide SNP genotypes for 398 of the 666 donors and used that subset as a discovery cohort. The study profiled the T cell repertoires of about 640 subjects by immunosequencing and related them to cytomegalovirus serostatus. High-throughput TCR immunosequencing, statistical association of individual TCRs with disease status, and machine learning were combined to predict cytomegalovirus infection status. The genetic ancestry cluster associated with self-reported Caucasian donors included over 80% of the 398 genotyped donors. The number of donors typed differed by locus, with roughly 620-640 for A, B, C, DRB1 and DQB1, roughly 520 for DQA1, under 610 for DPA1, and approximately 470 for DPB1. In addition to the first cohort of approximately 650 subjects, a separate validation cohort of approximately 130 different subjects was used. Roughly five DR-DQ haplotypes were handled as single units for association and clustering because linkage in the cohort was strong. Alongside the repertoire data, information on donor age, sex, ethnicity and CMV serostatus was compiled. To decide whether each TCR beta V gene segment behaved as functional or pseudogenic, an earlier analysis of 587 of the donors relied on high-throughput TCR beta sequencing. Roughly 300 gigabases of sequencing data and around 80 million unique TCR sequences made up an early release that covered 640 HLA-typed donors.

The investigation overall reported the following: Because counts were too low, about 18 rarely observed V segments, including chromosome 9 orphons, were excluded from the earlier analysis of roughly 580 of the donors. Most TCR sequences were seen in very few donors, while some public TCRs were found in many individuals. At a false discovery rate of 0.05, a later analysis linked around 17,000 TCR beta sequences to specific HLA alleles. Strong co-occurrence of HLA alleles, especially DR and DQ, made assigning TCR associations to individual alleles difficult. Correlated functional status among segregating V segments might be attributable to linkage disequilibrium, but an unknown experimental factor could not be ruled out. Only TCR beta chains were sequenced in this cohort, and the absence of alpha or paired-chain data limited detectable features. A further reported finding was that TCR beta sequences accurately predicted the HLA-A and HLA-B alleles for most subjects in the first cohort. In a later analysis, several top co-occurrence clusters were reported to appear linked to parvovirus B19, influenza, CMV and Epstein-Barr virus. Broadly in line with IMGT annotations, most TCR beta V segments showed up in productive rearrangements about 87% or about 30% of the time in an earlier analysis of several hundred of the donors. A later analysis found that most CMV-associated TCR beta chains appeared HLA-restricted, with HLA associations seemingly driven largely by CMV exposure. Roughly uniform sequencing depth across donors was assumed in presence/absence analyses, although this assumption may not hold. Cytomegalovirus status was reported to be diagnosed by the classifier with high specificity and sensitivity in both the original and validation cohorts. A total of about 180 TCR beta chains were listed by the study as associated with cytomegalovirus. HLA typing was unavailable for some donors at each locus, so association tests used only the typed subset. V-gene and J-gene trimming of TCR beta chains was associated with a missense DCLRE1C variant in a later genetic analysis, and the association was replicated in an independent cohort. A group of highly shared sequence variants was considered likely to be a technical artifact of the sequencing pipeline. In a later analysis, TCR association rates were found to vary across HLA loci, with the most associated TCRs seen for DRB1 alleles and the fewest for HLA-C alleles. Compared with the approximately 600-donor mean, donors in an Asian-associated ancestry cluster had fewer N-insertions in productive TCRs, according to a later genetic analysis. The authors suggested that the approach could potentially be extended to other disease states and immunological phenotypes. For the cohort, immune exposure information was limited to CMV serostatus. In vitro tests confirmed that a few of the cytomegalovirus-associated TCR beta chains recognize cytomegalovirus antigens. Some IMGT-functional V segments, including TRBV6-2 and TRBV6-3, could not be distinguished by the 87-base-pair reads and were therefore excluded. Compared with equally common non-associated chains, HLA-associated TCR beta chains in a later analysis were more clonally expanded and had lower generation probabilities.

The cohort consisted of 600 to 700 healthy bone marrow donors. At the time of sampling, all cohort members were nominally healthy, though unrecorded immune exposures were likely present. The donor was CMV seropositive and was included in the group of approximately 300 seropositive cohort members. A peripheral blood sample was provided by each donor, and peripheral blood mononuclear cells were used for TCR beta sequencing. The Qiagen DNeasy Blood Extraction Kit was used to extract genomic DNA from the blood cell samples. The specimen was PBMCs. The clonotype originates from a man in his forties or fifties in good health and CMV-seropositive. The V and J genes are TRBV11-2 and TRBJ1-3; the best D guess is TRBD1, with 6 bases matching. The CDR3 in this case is CASTLNRDDGNTIYF. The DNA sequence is TGTGCCAGCACCCTGAACAGGGACGATGGAAACACCATATATTTT.